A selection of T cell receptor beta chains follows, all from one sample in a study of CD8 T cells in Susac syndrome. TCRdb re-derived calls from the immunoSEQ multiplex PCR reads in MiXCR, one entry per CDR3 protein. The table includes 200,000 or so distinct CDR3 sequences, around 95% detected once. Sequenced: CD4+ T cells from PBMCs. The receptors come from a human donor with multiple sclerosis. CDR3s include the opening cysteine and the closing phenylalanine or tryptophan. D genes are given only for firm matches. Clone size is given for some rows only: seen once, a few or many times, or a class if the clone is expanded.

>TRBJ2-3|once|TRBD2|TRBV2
TGTGCCAGCAACCCCTATGGACTAGCGGGGGGAGATACGCAGTATTTT
CASNPYGLAGGDTQYF
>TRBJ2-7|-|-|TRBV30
TGTGCCGCTCGGGCCGCCGCCTACGAGCAGTACTTC
CAARAAAYEQYF
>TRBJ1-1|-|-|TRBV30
TGTGCCTGGAGACTGAGAGGGCGAACGAACACTGAAGCTTTCTTT
CAWRLRGRTNTEAFF
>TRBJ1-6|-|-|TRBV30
TGTGCCTGGAGTGTATCAGGGACCCCGTCGATTCCCCTCCACTTT
CAWSVSGTPSIPLHF
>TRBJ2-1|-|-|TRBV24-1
TGTGCCACCAGTGATTTGGGGAACCCCCTCCATGAGCAGTTCTTC
CATSDLGNPLHEQFF
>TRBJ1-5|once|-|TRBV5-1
TGCGCCAGCAGCTTAGGAACGGCGGATCAGCCCCAGCATTTT
CASSLGTADQPQHF
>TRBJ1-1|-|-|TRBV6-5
TGTGCCAGCAGTTACGGGAGCAGCACTGAAGCTTTCTTT
CASSYGSSTEAFF
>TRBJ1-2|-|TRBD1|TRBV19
TGTGCCAGTAGCCGGGCCGGGGGGACAGCCTATGGCTACACCTTC
CASSRAGGTAYGYTF
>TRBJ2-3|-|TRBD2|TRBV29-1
TGCAGCGCCTCTGAACTAGCGGATCCCACAGATACGCAGTATTTT
CSASELADPTDTQYF
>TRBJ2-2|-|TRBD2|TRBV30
TGTGCCTGGACCGGACTAGCGAGACCCACCGGGGAGCTGTTTTTT
CAWTGLARPTGELFF
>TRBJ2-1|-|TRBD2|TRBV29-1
TGCAGCGCCCCGGGACTAGCGGGGGCTGAGCAGTTCTTC
CSAPGLAGAEQFF
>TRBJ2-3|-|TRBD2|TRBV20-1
TGCAGTGCTAGTCCCCCCCGGGGGGGCACAGATACGCAGTATTTT
CSASPPRGGTDTQYF
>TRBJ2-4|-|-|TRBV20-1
TGCAGTGCGCCGCCGACGGGAGCCAAAAACATTCAGTACTTC
CSAPPTGAKNIQYF
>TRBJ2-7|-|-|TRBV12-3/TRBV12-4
TGTGCCAGCAGTAAAACAGGGTCCTCCTACGAGCAGTACTTC
CASSKTGSSYEQYF
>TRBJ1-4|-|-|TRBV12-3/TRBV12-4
TGTGCCAGCGCCTTATCTAATGAAAAACTGTTTTTT
CASALSNEKLFF
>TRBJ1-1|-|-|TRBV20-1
TGCAGTGCTAGAGATCGAAAGGTCTTCACTGAAGCTTTCTTT
CSARDRKVFTEAFF
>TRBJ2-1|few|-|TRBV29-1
TGCAGCGTTGAGGGGTACAATGAGCAGTTCTTC
CSVEGYNEQFF
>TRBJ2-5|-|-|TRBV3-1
TGTGCCAGCAGCCAAGGTGTTGAGACCCAGTACTTC
CASSQGVETQYF
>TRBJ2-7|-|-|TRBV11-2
TGTGCCAGCAGCATGCGGGGGCATGGCTCCTACGAGCAGTACTTC
CASSMRGHGSYEQYF
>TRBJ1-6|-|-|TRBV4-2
TGTGCCAGCAGCCAGGGGGCGGAAGGTTCACCCCTCCACTTT
CASSQGAEGSPLHF
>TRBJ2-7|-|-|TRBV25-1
TGTGCCAGCAGCAGGGGTAGGGCTAACGAGCAGTACTTC
CASSRGRANEQYF
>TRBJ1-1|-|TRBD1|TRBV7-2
TGTGCCAGCAGCGTCGACAGGGAGGGTGTGAACACTGAAGCTTTCTTT
CASSVDREGVNTEAFF
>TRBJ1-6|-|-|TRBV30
TGTGCCTGGATCGACGCGGGCTCACCCCTCCACTTT
CAWIDAGSPLHF
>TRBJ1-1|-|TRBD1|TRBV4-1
TGCGCCAGCAGCCGAGGGACAGTAATGAACACTGAAGCTTTCTTT
CASSRGTVMNTEAFF
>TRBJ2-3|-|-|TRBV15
TGTGCCACCAGCGCCGCGATAAGCACAGATACGCAGTATTTT
CATSAAISTDTQYF
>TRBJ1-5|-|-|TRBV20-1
TGCAGTGCTTCTTCGGGGCAGGGAAGCCTCAGCAATCAGCCCCAGCATTTT
CSASSGQGSLSNQPQHF
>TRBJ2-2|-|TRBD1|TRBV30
TGTGCCTGGAGTGTAAAGACAGGGGGTGGCACCGGGGAGCTGTTTTTT
CAWSVKTGGGTGELFF
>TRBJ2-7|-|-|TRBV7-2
TGTGCCAGCAGCTCTTCTGGTGGATCCTACGAGCAGTACTTC
CASSSSGGSYEQYF
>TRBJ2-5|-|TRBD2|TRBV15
TGTGCCACCAGCAGGCAGACTAGCGGGGGGGCAGAGACCCAGTACTTC
CATSRQTSGGAETQYF
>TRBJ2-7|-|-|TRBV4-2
TGTGCCAGCAGCCAAGAAGGAGGGAAGCGTGAGCAGTACTTC
CASSQEGGKREQYF
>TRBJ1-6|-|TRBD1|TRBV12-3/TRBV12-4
TGTGCCAGCACCATAACAGGACAGGATCCCTACTATTCACCCCTCCACTTT
CASTITGQDPYYSPLHF
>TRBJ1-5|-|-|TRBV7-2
TGTGCCAGCAGCTCCGAGCTGCAGTTCAATCAGCCCCAGCATTTT
CASSSELQFNQPQHF
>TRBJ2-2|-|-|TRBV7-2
TGTGCCAGCAGCTTACGGGATTTGAGGAACACCGGGGAGCTGTTTTTT
CASSLRDLRNTGELFF
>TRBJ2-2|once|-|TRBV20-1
TGCAGTGCCGCATGGTTACCCGGGGAGCTGTTTTTT
CSAAWLPGELFF
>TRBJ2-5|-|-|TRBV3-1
TGTGCCAGCAGCCAAGGGGGACGGGCGAAAGAGACCCAGTACTTC
CASSQGGRAKETQYF
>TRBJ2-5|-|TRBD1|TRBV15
TGTGCCACAAACCGGGACAGGCTAAACCAAGAGACCCAGTACTTC
CATNRDRLNQETQYF
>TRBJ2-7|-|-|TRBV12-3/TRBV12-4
TGTGCCAGCAGTCAAGTAGGGACGAGAGGGGAGCAGTACTTC
CASSQVGTRGEQYF
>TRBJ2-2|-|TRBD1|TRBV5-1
TGCGCCAGCAGCGGGGCAGATCGGGACAGGGGTTACACCGGGGAGCTGTTTTTT
CASSGADRDRGYTGELFF
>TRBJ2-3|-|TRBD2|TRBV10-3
TGTGCCATCAGTGAGGCCGGGACTAGCGGGGGGGCCTCAGATACGCAGTATTTT
CAISEAGTSGGASDTQYF
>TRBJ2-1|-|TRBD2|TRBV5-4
TGTGCCAGCAGCTTGGCCAAACTAGCGGACAATGAGCAGTTCTTC
CASSLAKLADNEQFF
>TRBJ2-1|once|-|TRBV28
TGTGCCAGCAGTTTAAGGCTAGCGTCCTACAATGAGCAGTTCTTC
CASSLRLASYNEQFF
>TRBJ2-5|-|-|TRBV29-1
TGCAGCGTCTCCCAGGGGCTGGAGACCCAGTACTTC
CSVSQGLETQYF
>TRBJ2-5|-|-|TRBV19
TGTGCCAGTAGTCAGGACAGTCTACGGGGGGAGACCCAGTACTTC
CASSQDSLRGETQYF